This TCR beta chain was recovered during a study of beta chain features in type 1 diabetes. Expressed TCRB transcripts were sequenced because the isolated RNA had all been reverse transcribed beforehand. Read counts averaged approximately 3.5 million for samples of naive, central memory and regulatory T cells. The method was immunoSEQ multiplex PCR; TCRdb's version includes in-frame clones alone and lacks a portion of them. This table holds 140,000 or so clones, about a tenth found once. Only a few counts were recorded for this clone. Its target is unknown. Trimming at V came to 0 bases and at J to 1 base, leaving 4 bases not matched to a gene. The germline V gene encodes CDR1 MNHEY and CDR2 SMNVEV (reference sequence). The CDR3 is 16 residues long. Notes on the study in general: All four CD4+ subsets from Type 1 diabetes patients carried moderately but significantly shorter TCRB CDR3s.

Specimen: central memory CD4+ T cells from blood. This receptor was taken from a man younger than 30 in good health. V usage is TRBV27 and J usage is TRBJ2-7; 9 nucleotides line up with TRBD1. CDR3 bases: TGTGCCAGCAGTTTATCGTGGGACAGGGAGTCCTACGAGCAGTACTTC. Translated: CASSLSWDRESYEQYF.